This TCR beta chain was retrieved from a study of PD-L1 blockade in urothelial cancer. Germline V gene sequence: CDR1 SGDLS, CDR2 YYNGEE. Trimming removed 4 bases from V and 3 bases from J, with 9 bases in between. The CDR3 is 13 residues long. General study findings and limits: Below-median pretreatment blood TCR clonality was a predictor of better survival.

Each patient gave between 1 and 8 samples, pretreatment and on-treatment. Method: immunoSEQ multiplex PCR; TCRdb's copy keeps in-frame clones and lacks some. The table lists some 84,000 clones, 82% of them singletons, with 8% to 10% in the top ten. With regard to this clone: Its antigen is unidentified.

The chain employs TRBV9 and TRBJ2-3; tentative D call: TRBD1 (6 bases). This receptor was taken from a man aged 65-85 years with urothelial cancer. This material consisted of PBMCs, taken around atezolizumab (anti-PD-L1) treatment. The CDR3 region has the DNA TGTGCCAGCAGCTTTACAGGGACAGATACGCAGTATTTT. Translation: CASSFTGTDTQYF.